These 32 T cell receptor beta chains share one sample of origin, sequenced in a study of T-cell memory formation after mild COVID-19. Each CDR3 protein gets one entry after TCRdb re-called the 5' RACE reads with MiXCR. This sample has 250,000 to 350,000 distinct CDR3 sequences, with 13% to 15% found just once. The sequenced sample consisted of PBMCs or a T cell subset sorted from them (not recorded which). Receptor source: a young man who had mild COVID-19 (a few samples of this study predate the infection). Cell type and time point are not known.

The V and J genes are TRBV7-9 and TRBJ2-4, with 9 bases matching TRBD1. The V and J ends lost 5 bases and 6 bases, in that order; junction bases with no gene match: 8. There are 15 residues in the CDR3. The germline CDR1 and CDR2 sequences are SEHNR and FQNEAQ (reference sequence). For the CDR3, the DNA is TGTGCCAGCAGCCCCCGGACAGGGGATCCAAACATTCAGTACTTC. Amino acids: CASSPRTGDPNIQYF.

This clonotype turned up a few times. This chain uses TRBV5-1 with TRBJ2-7; 9 bases align to TRBD1. V lost 4 bases to trimming and J lost 4 bases; unmatched junction nucleotides: 3. Germline V CDR1 and CDR2: SGHRS, YFSETQ. The CDR3 length is 13 residues. CDR3 loop: CASSRDREYEQYF. The CDR3, as DNA: TGCGCCAGCAGCCGGGACAGGGAGTACGAGCAGTACTTC.

This clonotype was counted a few times. V gene TRBV19 combines with J gene TRBJ1-6; maybe TRBD1 (6 bases). Germline CDR1 LNHDA, CDR2 SQIVND (reference sequence). The CDR3 runs to 15 residues. Trimming took 4 bases from V and 7 from J, leaving 14 bases between them. In nucleotides, the CDR3 is TGTGCCAGTAGTACCGACGGGGGCTTCAATTCACCCCTCCACTTT. This codes for CASSTDGGFNSPLHF.

The J gene is TRBJ1-2, the V gene TRBV3-1; possibly TRBD1 for D (5 bases). With 5 bases removed from V and 2 bases from J, the gap between germline ends came to 9 bases. The CDR3 totals 13 residues. From germline, CDR1 is LGHDT and CDR2 YNNKEL (reference sequence). The CDR3 loop reads CASSGGSNYGYTF. The CDR3 DNA follows: TGTGCCAGCAGCGGGGGTTCAAACTATGGCTACACCTTC.

This clonotype appeared a few times. The chain recombines TRBV29-1 with TRBJ2-7, with a possible D match to TRBD1 (5 bases). Trimming removed 6 bases at V and 0 bases at J, with 15 bases between. Germline lookup yields CDR1 SQVTM and CDR2 ANQGSEA. CDR3 length equals 14 residues. The CDR3 here is CSVIGVIDSYEQYF. The DNA for the CDR3 is TGCAGCGTCATAGGGGTAATTGACTCCTACGAGCAGTACTTC.

In this sample, this clonotype turned up a few times. V usage is TRBV7-2 and J usage is TRBJ1-1; perhaps TRBD1 as D (6 bases). V shed 5 bases and J shed 1 base, with 17 bases lying between them. The germline CDR1 and CDR2 sequences are SGHTA and FQGNSA. This CDR3 has 16 residues. The CDR3 DNA follows: TGTGCCAGCAGCCCTGGACGGAGCAGGGGGAACACTGAAGCTTTCTTT. It translates to CASSPGRSRGNTEAFF.

The gene calls are TRBV7-9 and TRBJ1-6, with 7 bases identical to TRBD1. V trimming: 2 bases; J trimming: 8 bases; junction bases outside the gene matches: 6. The germline gives CDR1 SEHNR, CDR2 FQNEAQ (reference sequence). The CDR3 has 15 amino acids. CDR3 bases: TGTGCCAGCAGCTTAAGGGGACAGTGGGATTCACCCCTCCACTTT. As protein: CASSLRGQWDSPLHF.

The rearrangement uses TRBV7-2 and TRBJ2-5; 9 bases agree with TRBD1. Germline values: CDR1 SGHTA, CDR2 FQGNSA. The ends lost 5 bases at V and 7 bases at J; junction bases unmatched: 8. The CDR3 covers 14 residues. The CDR3 nucleotides are TGTGCCAGCAGCCCAGACAGGGGGTGGGGGACCCAGTACTTC. Translation gives CASSPDRGWGTQYF.

This chain uses TRBV29-1 with TRBJ1-6; unclear D gene. This CDR3 is 14 amino acids long. Germline values: CDR1 SQVTM, CDR2 ANQGSEA. Trimming shortened V by 1 base and J by 5 bases, and 9 bases separated the two germline ends. The CDR3 here is CSVEGGKDNSPLHF. CDR3 sequence (DNA): TGCAGCGTTGAAGGAGGGAAGGATAATTCACCCCTCCACTTT. The variable domain in full, with the rest retrieved from reference TRBV29-1 and TRBJ1-6, is SAVISQKPSRDICQRGTSLTIQCQVDSQVTMMFWYRQQPGQSLTLIATANQGSEATYESGFVIDKFPISRPNLTFSTLTVSNMSPEDSSIYLCSVEGGKDNSPLHFGNGTRLTVT.

The V and J genes are TRBV4-3 and TRBJ2-1; no firm D call. Germline CDR1 reads LGHNA; CDR2 reads YSLEER. V was shortened by 4 bases and J by 8 bases, with 15 bases between the two germline ends. The CDR3 is 14 amino acids. CDR3 nucleotides: TGCGCCAGCAGCCCCCAGGTTGGGTTGGATGAGCAGTTCTTC. Protein sequence: CASSPQVGLDEQFF.

This clonotype was observed a handful of times. The rearrangement uses TRBV4-2 and TRBJ2-3, with 8 bases fitting TRBD2. V lost 1 base and J lost 3; bases outside the gene matches: 6. Germline CDR1 reads LGHNA; CDR2 reads YNFKEQ. The CDR3 sequence is 16 residues long. CDR3 protein: CASSQGNGGGTDTQYF. Written as DNA, the CDR3 is TGTGCCAGCAGCCAAGGGAACGGCGGGGGGACAGATACGCAGTATTTT.

This chain uses TRBV14 with TRBJ2-3; 8 nucleotides align to TRBD1. Germline CDR1 reads SGHDN; CDR2 reads FVKESK. Germline trimming cut 1 base from V and 4 bases from J; bases unmatched to any gene: 7. The CDR3 runs to 16 residues. The CDR3, as DNA: TGTGCCAGCAGCCAAGTGAGGACAGGGCCCGCAGATACGCAGTATTTT. Its protein product is CASSQVRTGPADTQYF.

The chain links TRBV4-3 to TRBJ2-3; 8 nucleotides agree with TRBD2. The germline CDR1 and CDR2 sequences are LGHNA and YSLEER. The CDR3 loop spans 16 amino acids. V lost 0 bases to trimming and J lost 4 bases; unmatched junction nucleotides: 6. The CDR3: CASSQDTTRGADTQYF. Here the CDR3 DNA reads TGCGCCAGCAGCCAAGATACTACGCGGGGGGCAGATACGCAGTATTTT.

This clonotype was seen a few times. The chain combines TRBV7-2 with TRBJ1-5; D call uncertain. Germline V lookup: CDR1 SGHTA, CDR2 FQGNSA. Between the trimmed V and J ends, which lost 9 bases and 2 bases, there was a span of 17 bases. The CDR3 has 15 residues. CDR3: CARPDGATGNQPQHF. Written as DNA, the CDR3 is TGTGCCAGACCGGACGGAGCTACGGGCAATCAGCCCCAGCATTTT.

This clonotype was seen only a few times. J is TRBJ2-2 and V is TRBV29-1, with a weak D call TRBD1 (5 bases). Germline V gene data show CDR1 as SQVTM and CDR2 as ANQGSEA. The CDR3 covers 14 residues. The V end lost 1 base, the J end lost 1 base, and 7 bases lay between the germline ends. CDR3 DNA sequence: TGCAGCGTTGAAGGGACAAGGAACACCGGGGAGCTGTTTTTT. Amino acids: CSVEGTRNTGELFF.

J is TRBJ1-1 and V is TRBV29-1; D is undetermined. Germline V lookup: CDR1 SQVTM, CDR2 ANQGSEA. Trimming removed 6 bases from V and 4 bases from J, with 15 bases in between. The CDR3 has 13 amino acids. CDR3 sequence: CSVIDGLGTEAFF. Written as DNA, the CDR3 is TGCAGCGTAATAGACGGTCTCGGCACTGAAGCTTTCTTT.

This clonotype was recorded a few times. The chain employs TRBV24-1 and TRBJ2-6, with a tentative D call TRBD2 (5 bases). From germline, CDR1 is KGHDR and CDR2 SFDVKD. This CDR3 has 16 residues. V was clipped by 3 bases and J by 0 bases, with 8 bases between them. The CDR3 DNA reads TGTGCCACCAGTGATCCAGGACTCTCTGGGGCCAACGTCCTGACTTTC. Protein sequence: CATSDPGLSGANVLTF.

This clonotype was recorded at least ten times. The chain links TRBV20-1 to TRBJ2-7; D not resolved. The CDR3 sequence is 14 residues long. Between the trimmed V and J ends, which lost 1 base and 3 bases, there was a span of 13 bases. Germline loops: CDR1 DFQATT, CDR2 SNEGSKA (reference sequence). The CDR3 reads CSARAQLQGYEQYF. For the CDR3, the DNA is TGCAGTGCTAGAGCCCAGCTACAAGGCTACGAGCAGTACTTC.

This clonotype has just a few counts. The rearrangement links TRBV30 to TRBJ2-7, with 9 bases lining up with TRBD1. V trimming: 5 bases; J trimming: 6 bases; junction bases outside the gene matches: 2. This CDR3 has 11 residues. CDR1 and CDR2 (germline): GTSNPN, SVGIG (reference sequence). The CDR3 DNA follows: TGTGCCTGGGCGACAGGGGGCGAGCAGTACTTC. Translation: CAWATGGEQYF.

This chain joins TRBV4-2 and TRBJ2-3; D uncertain. Trimming removed 7 bases from V and 0 bases from J, with 11 bases in between. Per the germline V gene, CDR1 is LGHNA and CDR2 is YNFKEQ. The CDR3 has 14 amino acids. This CDR3 is CASNFGQSTDTQYF. The CDR3, as DNA: TGTGCCAGCAATTTCGGCCAAAGCACAGATACGCAGTATTTT.

V gene TRBV10-2 combines with J gene TRBJ1-5, with D hard to call. Germline loops: CDR1 WSHSY, CDR2 SAAADI. Between the trimmed V and J ends, which lost 5 bases and 6 bases, there was a span of 8 bases. The length of the CDR3 is 12 residues. As DNA, the CDR3 is TGCGCCAGCAGTAGATCAAGTCAGCCCCAGCATTTT. Translating it yields CASSRSSQPQHF.

The chain recombines TRBV11-2 with TRBJ2-1, with a tentative D call TRBD1 (6 bases). Germline V CDR1 and CDR2: SGHAT, FQNNGV. CDR3 length equals 15 residues. Trimming cost V 6 bases and J 0 bases, with 12 bases left between them. CDR3 residues: CASRGATVSYNEQFF. CDR3 DNA sequence: TGTGCCAGCAGGGGGGCGACGGTCTCCTACAATGAGCAGTTCTTC.

The chain has TRBV7-2 and TRBJ2-3; the D gene is possibly TRBD2 (5 bases). This CDR3 comprises 11 residues. Trimming removed 5 bases at V and 8 bases at J, with 8 bases between. The germline CDR1 and CDR2 sequences are SGHTA and FQGNSA. The CDR3 nucleotides read TGTGCCAGCAGCCCCCGGGGTACGCAGTATTTT. Its protein is CASSPRGTQYF.

The chain is built from TRBV9 and TRBJ1-5; possible D gene TRBD1, 5 bases. The V gene's germline CDR1 is SGDLS and CDR2 YYNGEE. CDR3 size: 15 residues. V lost 3 bases, J lost 3 bases, and 13 bases lay in between. The CDR3: CASSARGLANQPQHF. The CDR3, as DNA: TGTGCCAGCAGCGCGAGGGGCTTGGCCAATCAGCCCCAGCATTTT.

The rearrangement links TRBV5-1 to TRBJ1-3; unclear D gene. In germline, CDR1 is SGHRS, CDR2 YFSETQ. The CDR3 length is 13 residues. V lost 6 bases to trimming and J lost 0 bases, with 7 bases between them. The CDR3 nucleotides are TGCGCCAGCAAGGTGAACTCTGGAAACACCATATATTTT. Translating it yields CASKVNSGNTIYF.

This chain uses TRBV6-2 or TRBV6-3 with TRBJ2-2, with D possibly called TRBD1 or TRBD2 (5 bases each). This CDR3 has 14 residues. Trimming took off 4 bases at V and 7 bases at J, with 13 bases between the two ends. Germline lookup yields CDR1 MNHEY and CDR2 SVGEGT. CDR3 protein: CASSSGRGYGELFF. The CDR3 DNA sequence: TGTGCCAGCAGTTCGGGGCGCGGTTACGGGGAGCTGTTTTTT.

The chain carries TRBV9 and TRBJ2-7; D not certain. This CDR3 has 14 amino acids. Germline CDR1 reads SGDLS; CDR2 reads YYNGEE. The V end was cut by 0 bases, the J end by 4 bases, with 11 bases between. The CDR3 nucleotides are TGTGCCAGCAGCGTAGCGCCGTCCCTGTACGAGCAGTACTTC. It yields the protein CASSVAPSLYEQYF.

This chain connects TRBV6-1 to TRBJ2-7; D is uncertain. Germline CDR1 MNHNS, CDR2 SASEGT. V lost 5 bases and J 4 bases, leaving 21 bases between the germline ends. The CDR3 totals 16 residues. CDR3 nucleotides: TGTGCCAGCAGTCCGAAAGCCGGGCACCGTGTATACGAGCAGTACGTC. Its translation: CASSPKAGHRVYEQYV.

This clonotype was found a few times. The V call is TRBV5-4, the J call TRBJ2-5, with D perhaps matching TRBD2 (6 bases). Germline assignment: CDR1 SGHNT and CDR2 YYREEE (reference sequence). This CDR3 comprises 15 residues. Trimming removed 7 bases from V and 3 bases from J, with 19 bases in between. CDR3 amino acids: CASGQGRGGEETQYF. As DNA, the CDR3 is TGTGCCAGCGGGCAGGGTCGGGGAGGTGAAGAGACCCAGTACTTC.

The CDR3 loop reads CSAIHPGPTYEQYF. CDR3 nucleotides: TGCAGTGCTATCCATCCAGGGCCAACCTACGAGCAGTACTTC. The V and J genes are TRBV20-1 and TRBJ2-7; D possibly corresponds to TRBD1 (5 bases). CDR1 and CDR2 (germline): DFQATT, SNEGSKA (reference sequence). V was shortened by 4 bases and J by 2 bases, with 15 bases between the two germline ends. CDR3 length: 14 amino acids.

This clonotype showed up just a few times. CDR3 loop: CASSRNGVRTYGYTF. Here the CDR3 DNA reads TGTGCCAGCAGCCGCAATGGCGTCAGGACTTATGGCTACACCTTC. V is TRBV12-3 or TRBV12-4 and J is TRBJ1-2; D is uncertain. Trimming shortened V by 6 bases and J by 5 bases, and 19 bases separated the two germline ends. The CDR3 totals 15 residues.

In its sample, this clonotype was seen a few times. This chain joins TRBV12-3 or TRBV12-4 and TRBJ2-7; D possibly matches TRBD1 or TRBD2 (6 bases each). The CDR3 has 12 amino acids. Trimming removed 8 bases from V and 4 bases from J, with 12 bases in between. The CDR3: CASGRGPYEQYF. The DNA for the CDR3 is TGTGCCAGCGGCCGGGGGCCGTACGAGCAGTACTTC.